Below, 6 T cell receptor beta chains from the same sample are listed, as sequenced in a study of Ad26.COV2.S vaccination and SARS-CoV-2 variants. This sample's treatment: some 20 received Ad26.COV2.S at low or high dose, single or two shots; 5 received placebo; per-sample allocation not given. The study sampled participants on day 63 after the first vaccine or placebo injection. Using immunoSEQ multiplex PCR, the repertoire was profiled, and TCRdb retains in-frame clones only, with some absent. The data contain roughly 300,000 clones, roughly 90% of them singletons. The sample consisted of peripheral blood, taken in a trial of Ad26.COV2.S vaccine versus placebo. All receptors derive from a person aged 18-65 years who received the Ad26.COV2.S COVID-19 vaccine or a placebo.

The V and J genes are TRBV7-2 and TRBJ1-1, with D perhaps TRBD1 (5 bases). The germline V and J ends were trimmed by 10 bases and 1 base, with 13 bases remaining between them. This CDR3 comprises 13 residues. CDR1 and CDR2 (germline): SGHTA, FQGNSA. CDR3 protein: CATGEGKNTEAFF. DNA for the CDR3: TGTGCCACCGGAGAGGGGAAGAACACTGAAGCTTTCTTT.

The chain employs TRBV6-2 or TRBV6-3 and TRBJ1-2; 7 bases are a match to TRBD1. V shed 5 bases, J shed 9 bases, and the junction held 3 bases outside the gene matches. The CDR3 contains 11 residues. Germline V gene lookup returns CDR1 MNHEY and CDR2 SVGEGT. The CDR3 loop is CASSTGERYTF. CDR3 nucleotides: TGTGCCAGCAGTACAGGGGAGCGCTACACCTTC.

The chain employs TRBV11-2 and TRBJ1-1; D gene unclear. Germline values: CDR1 SGHAT, CDR2 FQNNGV. Trimming removed 6 bases from V and 0 bases from J, with 11 bases in between. The CDR3 covers 14 residues. Here the CDR3 DNA reads TGTGCCAGCAGTCCGTCCGGGGTGAACACTGAAGCTTTCTTT. Its protein product is CASSPSGVNTEAFF. Together with reference TRBV11-2 and TRBJ1-1, the CDR3 gives the full variable domain: EAGVAQSPRYKIIEKRQSVAFWCNPISGHATLYWYQQILGQGPKLLIQFQNNGVVDDSQLPKDRFSAERLKGVDSTLKIQPAKLEDSAVYLCASSPSGVNTEAFFGQGTRLTVV.

The DNA for the CDR3 is TGTGCCAGCAGCTTAGGGCCTTCTGGAAACACCATATATTTT. It is translated as CASSLGPSGNTIYF. The V gene is TRBV7-2, the J gene TRBJ1-3, with D hard to call. This CDR3 is 14 amino acids long. Germline CDR1 SGHTA, CDR2 FQGNSA. The V and J ends lost 1 base and 1 base respectively, with 5 bases between them.

The sample holds a few counts of this clone. V gene TRBV27 combines with J gene TRBJ1-5; D gene ambiguous. Trimming took 8 bases from V and 0 from J, leaving 8 bases between them. CDR3 length equals 13 residues. Germline V gives CDR1 MNHEY, CDR2 SMNVEV (reference sequence). CDR3 sequence: CASGPYSNQPQHF. The CDR3, as DNA: TGTGCCAGCGGACCCTATAGCAATCAGCCCCAGCATTTT.

A single count supports this clone. The V gene is TRBV7-8, the J gene TRBJ1-4, with a tentative D call TRBD1 (6 bases). There are 17 residues in the CDR3. V was shortened by 5 bases and J by 3 bases, with 19 bases between the two germline ends. CDR1 SGHVS and CDR2 FQNEAQ come from the germline V gene. CDR3 loop: CASSPHRQGSSNEKLFF. The CDR3 bases are TGTGCCAGCAGCCCCCATCGGCAGGGGTCATCTAATGAAAAACTGTTTTTT. Full variable domain (missing parts from reference TRBV7-8 and TRBJ1-4): GAGVSQSPRYKVAKRGQDVALRCDPISGHVSLFWYQQALGQGPEFLTYFQNEAQLDKSGLPSDRFFAERPEGSVSTLKIQRTQQEDSAVYLCASSPHRQGSSNEKLFFGSGTQLSVL.